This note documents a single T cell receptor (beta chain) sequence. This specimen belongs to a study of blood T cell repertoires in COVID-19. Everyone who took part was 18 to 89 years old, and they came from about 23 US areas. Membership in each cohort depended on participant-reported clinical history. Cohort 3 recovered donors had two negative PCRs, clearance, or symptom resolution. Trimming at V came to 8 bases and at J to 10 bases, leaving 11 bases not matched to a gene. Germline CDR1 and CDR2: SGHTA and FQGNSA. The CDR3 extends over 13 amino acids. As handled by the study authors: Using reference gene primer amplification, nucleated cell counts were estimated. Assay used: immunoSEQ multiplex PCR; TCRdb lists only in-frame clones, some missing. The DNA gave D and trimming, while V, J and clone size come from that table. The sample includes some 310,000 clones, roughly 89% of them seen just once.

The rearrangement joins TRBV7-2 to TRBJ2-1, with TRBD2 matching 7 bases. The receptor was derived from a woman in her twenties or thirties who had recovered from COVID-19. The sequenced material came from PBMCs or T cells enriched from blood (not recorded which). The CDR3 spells CASSGIWGGEQFF. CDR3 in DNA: TGTGCCAGCTCCGGGATATGGGGGGGGGAGCAGTTCTTC.